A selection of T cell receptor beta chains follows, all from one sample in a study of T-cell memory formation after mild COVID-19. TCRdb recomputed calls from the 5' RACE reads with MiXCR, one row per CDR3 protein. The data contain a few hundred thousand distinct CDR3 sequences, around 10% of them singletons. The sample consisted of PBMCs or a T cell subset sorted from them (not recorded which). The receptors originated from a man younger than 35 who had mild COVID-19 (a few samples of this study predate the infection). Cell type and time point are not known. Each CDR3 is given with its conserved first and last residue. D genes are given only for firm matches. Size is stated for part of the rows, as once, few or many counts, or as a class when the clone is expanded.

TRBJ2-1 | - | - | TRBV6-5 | CASSYSIRGHHNEQFF | TGTGCCAGCAGTTACTCGATACGGGGCCACCACAATGAGCAGTTCTTC
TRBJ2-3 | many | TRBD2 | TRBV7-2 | CASSLGLAGGTDTQYF | TGTGCCAGCAGCTTAGGCCTAGCGGGGGGCACAGATACGCAGTATTTT
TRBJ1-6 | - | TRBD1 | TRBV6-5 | CASTLLRGNSPLHF | TGTGCCAGCACCTTACTCAGGGGGAATTCACCCCTCCACTTT
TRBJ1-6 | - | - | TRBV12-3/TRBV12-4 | CASSALGSRPNSPLHF | TGTGCCAGCAGTGCCCTAGGCAGCCGACCAAATTCACCCCTCCACTTT
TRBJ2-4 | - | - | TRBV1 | CTSSQGSAGVAKNIQYF | TGCACCAGCAGCCAAGGGAGTGCGGGTGTAGCCAAAAACATTCAGTACTTC
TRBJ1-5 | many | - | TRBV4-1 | CASSQIDMGLAGPQHF | TGCGCCAGCAGCCAGATAGATATGGGGCTGGCGGGGCCCCAGCATTTT
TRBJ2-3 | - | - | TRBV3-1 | CASSQWGRDTQYF | TGTGCCAGCAGCCAATGGGGGAGAGATACGCAGTATTTT
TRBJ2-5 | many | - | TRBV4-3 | CASSQGTYQETQYF | TGCGCCAGCAGCCAAGGGACTTACCAAGAGACCCAGTACTTC
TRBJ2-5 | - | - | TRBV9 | CASSSGLVKTQYF | TGTGCCAGCAGCTCAGGGTTGGTAAAGACCCAGTACTTC
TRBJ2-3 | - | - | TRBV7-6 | CASSLGYSADTQYF | TGTGCCAGCAGCTTAGGCTACTCCGCAGATACGCAGTATTTT
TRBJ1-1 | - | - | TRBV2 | CASSSQGSEAFF | TGTGCCAGCAGTTCGCAGGGATCTGAAGCTTTCTTT
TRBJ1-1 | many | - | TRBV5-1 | CASIGSSMNTEAFF | TGCGCCAGCATTGGGTCGTCAATGAACACTGAAGCTTTCTTT
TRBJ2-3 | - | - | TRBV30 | CAWSVRLASDTQYF | TGTGCCTGGAGTGTCCGGCTAGCGTCGGATACGCAGTATTTT
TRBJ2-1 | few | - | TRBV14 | CASSHIGGSYNEQFF | TGTGCCAGCAGCCACATCGGGGGATCCTACAATGAGCAGTTCTTC
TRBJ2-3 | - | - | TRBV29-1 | CSVARGTDTQYF | TGCAGCGTTGCACGAGGGACAGATACGCAGTATTTT
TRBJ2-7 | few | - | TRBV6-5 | CASSMEAVYEQYF | TGTGCCAGCAGTATGGAGGCAGTCTACGAGCAGTACTTC
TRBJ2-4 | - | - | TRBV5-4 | CATQYSGDANIQYF | TGTGCCACGCAATATAGTGGGGACGCAAACATTCAGTACTTC
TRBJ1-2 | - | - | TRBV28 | CASSKGPHYGYTF | TGTGCCAGCAGTAAGGGACCCCACTATGGCTACACCTTC
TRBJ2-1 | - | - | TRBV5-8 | CASSLRGGGEQFF | TGTGCCAGCAGCTTGAGGGGAGGGGGTGAGCAGTTCTTC
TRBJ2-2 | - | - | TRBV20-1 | CSARDFLNTGELFF | TGCAGTGCTAGGGACTTTCTGAACACCGGGGAGCTGTTTTTT
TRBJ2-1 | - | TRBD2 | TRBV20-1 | CSAMSGGASYEQFF | TGCAGTGCTATGAGCGGGGGGGCCTCGTATGAGCAGTTCTTC
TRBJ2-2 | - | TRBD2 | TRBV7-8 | CASSLSQRGNTGELFF | TGTGCCAGCAGCTTATCCCAGCGGGGTAACACCGGGGAGCTGTTTTTT
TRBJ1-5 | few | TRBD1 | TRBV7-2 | CASSFSTTGVQPQHF | TGTGCCAGCAGCTTCTCGACAACAGGGGTTCAGCCCCAGCATTTT
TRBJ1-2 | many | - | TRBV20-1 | CSAKRGAYGYTF | TGCAGTGCTAAGAGGGGGGCCTATGGCTACACCTTC
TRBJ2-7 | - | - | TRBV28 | CASSSPGTRTYYEQYF | TGTGCCAGCAGCTCTCCCGGGACCCGGACCTACTACGAGCAGTACTTC
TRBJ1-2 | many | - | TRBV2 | CASSEGPGGAYNYGYTF | TGTGCCAGCAGTGAAGGTCCGGGGGGGGCCTACAACTATGGCTACACCTTC
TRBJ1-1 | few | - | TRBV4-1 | CASSPRQGRAEAFF | TGCGCCAGCAGCCCGCGTCAGGGGAGGGCTGAAGCTTTCTTT
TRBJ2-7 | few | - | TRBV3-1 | CASSPQGIGEQYF | TGTGCCAGCAGCCCGCAGGGGATTGGCGAGCAGTACTTC
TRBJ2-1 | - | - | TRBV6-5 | CASRPTGLGEQFF | TGTGCCAGCAGACCAACAGGTCTGGGTGAGCAGTTCTTC
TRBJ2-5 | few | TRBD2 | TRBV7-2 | CASSTTREDGETQYF | TGTGCCAGCAGCACAACCCGGGAGGACGGGGAGACCCAGTACTTC
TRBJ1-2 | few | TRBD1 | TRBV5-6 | CASSLRGPGYTF | TGTGCCAGCAGCTTGAGGGGGCCTGGCTACACCTTC
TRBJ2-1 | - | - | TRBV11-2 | CASSLVLSYNEQFF | TGTGCCAGCAGCTTAGTGCTCTCCTACAATGAGCAGTTCTTC